The 16 T cell receptor beta chains listed next were all sequenced from one sample in a study of blood T cell repertoires in COVID-19 (dated by TCRdb to about 2020). The library was built by means of the immunoSEQ multiplex PCR assay. The immuneACCESS repertoire file appears here via TCRdb, limited to in-frame rearrangements. These files lack a portion of the clones; in checked studies, under half of the deficit traces to unresolved V genes, and the cause of the others is not known. The sample records about 240,000 clones, 87% of which are singletons. The top ten hold around 7.8% of the sample. Material for sequencing was peripheral blood. Receptors originate from a man in his 60s who had recovered from COVID-19.

The chain employs TRBV9 and TRBJ2-5; 8 nucleotides align to TRBD2. After removal of 5 bases from V and 3 bases from J, the junction contained 15 bases not matched to a gene. The CDR3 covers 17 residues. In germline, CDR1 is SGDLS, CDR2 YYNGEE. The CDR3 loop is CASSPTSGGYRKETQYF. The CDR3 bases are TGTGCCAGCAGTCCCACTAGCGGCGGGTACCGGAAAGAGACCCAGTACTTC.

This clone came up many times. At one of its ends the junction is not consistent with the germline gene, which may arise from a read error. V gene TRBV10-1 combines with J gene TRBJ1-2; D is undetermined. The length of the CDR3 is 9 residues. Germline lookup yields CDR1 WNHNN and CDR2 SYGVQD (reference sequence). CDR3 amino acids: CASSGRVLF. CDR3 DNA sequence: TGCGCCAGCAGTGGACGGGTCTTGTTC.

The V call is TRBV24-1, the J call TRBJ1-6; D is possibly TRBD1 (6 bases). Trimming cost V 4 bases and J 8 bases, with 11 bases left between them. Germline CDR1 KGHDR, CDR2 SFDVKD. CDR3 size: 14 residues. The CDR3 bases are TGTGCCACCAGTGAACACAGGGATGATTCACCCCTCCACTTT. Protein: CATSEHRDDSPLHF.

The chain links TRBV21-1 to TRBJ1-1; the D call TRBD1 from the table was never checked on the DNA. TRBV21-1 is an annotated pseudogene. The CDR3 is made up of 15 amino acids. CDR3 bases: TGTGCCAGCAGCAAAGGTGGGACAGCGAACACTGAAGCTTTCTTT. Protein product: CASSKGGTANTEAFF.

CDR3 protein: CASSLAPTGKSYGYTF. The CDR3 DNA sequence: TGTGCCAGCAGCTTAGCGCCAACAGGGAAATCTTATGGCTACACCTTC. The V and J genes are TRBV7-9 and TRBJ1-2; D perhaps matches TRBD1 (6 bases). Between the trimmed V and J ends, which lost 0 bases and 5 bases, there was a span of 16 bases. There are 16 residues in the CDR3. The germline V gene has CDR1 SEHNR and CDR2 FQNEAQ (reference sequence).

CDR3 in amino acids: CASSEQTGFRYGYTF. In nucleotides, the CDR3 is TGCGCCAGCAGCGAACAAACAGGGTTTCGCTATGGCTACACCTTC. This rearrangement joins TRBV5-1 to TRBJ1-2; a possible D gene is TRBD1 (6 bases). V gave up 4 bases and J gave up 4 bases, with 17 bases separating them. This CDR3 comprises 15 residues. Germline loops: CDR1 SGHRS, CDR2 YFSETQ.

The chain carries TRBV11-2 and TRBJ2-3, with TRBD2 matching over 10 bases. The junction had 6 bases not matched to a gene; V was cut back by 2 bases and J by 4 bases. The CDR3 is 16 residues long. CDR1 and CDR2 from the germline V gene are SGHAT and FQNNGV. CDR3 region: CASSLLAGALADTQYF. In nucleotides, the CDR3 is TGTGCCAGCAGCTTACTAGCGGGGGCCCTCGCAGATACGCAGTATTTT.

This sequence joins TRBV5-1 and TRBJ2-3, with a weak D call TRBD2 (5 bases). The V end lost 3 bases, the J end lost 4 bases, and 9 bases lay between the germline ends. There are 13 residues in the CDR3. Germline CDR1 and CDR2: SGHRS and YFSETQ. The chain's CDR3 is CASSWENPDTQYF. DNA for the CDR3: TGCGCCAGCAGCTGGGAGAACCCAGATACGCAGTATTTT.

V gene TRBV11-3 combines with J gene TRBJ1-3; no clear D gene. This CDR3 is 14 amino acids long. Trimming removed 5 bases from V and 0 bases from J, with 8 bases in between. Germline V CDR1 and CDR2: SGHNT, YENEEA. CDR3 region: CASSPGASGNTIYF. The CDR3 DNA is TGTGCCAGCAGCCCTGGAGCCTCTGGAAACACCATATATTTT.

V usage is TRBV19 and J usage is TRBJ1-1; TRBD1 aligns across 8 bases. Germline CDR1 reads LNHDA; CDR2 reads SQIVND (reference sequence). V dropped 5 bases and J dropped 1; count of bases not matched to a gene: 6. CDR3 length equals 15 residues. The CDR3 DNA is TGTGCCAGTAGTCTCATTGGGACAGGGAACACTGAAGCTTTCTTT. It translates to CASSLIGTGNTEAFF.

In its sample, this clone was seen a few times. This rearrangement joins TRBV29-1 to TRBJ2-7, with 12 bases matching TRBD1. V gave up 4 bases and J gave up 2 bases; unmatched junction bases: 6. This CDR3 is 15 amino acids long. Germline V gene data show CDR1 as SQVTM and CDR2 as ANQGSEA. The CDR3 DNA reads as TGCAGCGTTGCCGGGACAGGGGGCAACCCCTACGAGCAGTACGTC. Translated, it gives CSVAGTGGNPYEQYV.

The chain joins TRBV10-3 to TRBJ1-5, with TRBD1 identical over 8 bases. This CDR3 is built from 15 residues. V lost 10 bases to trimming and J lost 1 base; unmatched junction nucleotides: 9. CDR1 and CDR2 (germline): ENHRY, SYGVKD. CDR3 DNA: TGTGCCACAGGACAGGGCGAATTGAGCAATCAGCCCCAGCATTTT. This gives the protein CATGQGELSNQPQHF.

The chain employs TRBV3-1 (or the pseudogene TRBV3-2) and TRBJ2-7, with D perhaps TRBD1 (6 bases). This CDR3 has 12 residues. Trimming left V 6 bases short and J 1 base short, with 7 bases between. CDR1 LGHDT and CDR2 YNNKEL come from the germline V gene (reference sequence). CDR3 coding DNA: TGTGCCAGCAGACAGGGTTCCTACGAGCAGTACTTC. Translation gives CASRQGSYEQYF.

The chain links TRBV18 to TRBJ2-7; D gene uncertain. The CDR3 contains 12 residues. CDR1 is KGHSH, CDR2 LQKENI, per germline. The germline V and J ends were trimmed by 0 bases and 6 bases, with 6 bases remaining between them. The CDR3 loop reads CASSPPSGEQYF. The CDR3 coding sequence is TGTGCCAGCTCACCACCATCGGGCGAGCAGTACTTC.

The chain uses TRBV9 and TRBJ1-2; 8 bases fit TRBD1. With V trimmed by 0 bases and J by 4 bases, 8 bases remained unmatched. This CDR3 has 16 residues. Germline CDR1 reads SGDLS; CDR2 reads YYNGEE. Here the CDR3 reads CASSVATQGGSYGYTF. DNA for the CDR3: TGTGCCAGCAGCGTAGCTACACAGGGGGGGAGCTATGGCTACACCTTC. Combining the CDR3 with reference TRBV9 and TRBJ1-2 gives the whole variable domain DSGVTQTPKHLITATGQRVTLRCSPRSGDLSVYWYQQSLDQGLQFLIQYYNGEERAKGNILERFSAQQFPDLHSELNLSSLELGDSALYFCASSVATQGGSYGYTFGSGTRLTVV.

CDR3 sequence (DNA): TGCAGTGCTAGTCCGGACAGGCGGTTGAAAGCTTTCTTT. This encodes CSASPDRRLKAFF. This rearrangement joins TRBV20-1 to TRBJ1-1; 7 bases map to TRBD1. This CDR3 is built from 13 residues. V dropped 3 bases and J dropped 9; count of bases not matched to a gene: 10. Germline V lookup: CDR1 DFQATT, CDR2 SNEGSKA (reference sequence).